Listed below are T cell receptor beta chains from one sample, sequenced in a study of cytomegalovirus exposure and HLA in healthy donors. TCRdb's copy holds only in-frame clones and misses some; the assay was immunoSEQ multiplex PCR. The sample lists some 100,000 clones, around 84% occurring once. The sample was PBMCs. These receptors originate from a woman between 18 and 29 years old in good health and CMV-seronegative. Each CDR3 is given with its conserved first and last residue. The D gene is left open where the match is weak. Expanded clones get a size class; other rows say once, few or many, or leave the size out.

TRBV6-6	TRBJ1-1	TRBD1	NA	TGTGCCAGCAGTTTGAGAAAAGGGGGCGAAGCTGAAGCTTTCTTT	CASSLRKGGEAEAFF
TRBV28	TRBJ1-4	NA	NA	TGTGCCAGCAGTTCAATCCGGGGTTATAATGAAAAACTGTTTTTT	CASSSIRGYNEKLFF
TRBV5-6	TRBJ1-3	TRBD1	many	TGTGCCAGCAGCTTGGGACAGGGAACCCTCTCTGGAAACACCATATATTTT	CASSLGQGTLSGNTIYF
TRBV5-1	TRBJ1-4	NA	few	TGCGCCAGCAGTCGAAAACAGGCAACTAATGAAAAACTGTTTTTT	CASSRKQATNEKLFF
TRBV29-1	TRBJ2-1	TRBD1	NA	TGCAGCGTTCGGCAGGGGGCCGGCAATGAGCAGTTCTTC	CSVRQGAGNEQFF
TRBV11-3	TRBJ2-3	TRBD1	once	TGTGCCAGCTACGGGACAGGGGGGACAGATACGCAGTATTTT	CASYGTGGTDTQYF
TRBV25-1	TRBJ2-7	NA	NA	TGTGCCACCGGTAAAACTTACGAGCAGTACTTC	CATGKTYEQYF
TRBV11-2	TRBJ2-5	TRBD2	NA	TGTGCCAGCAGCGCGGGTACTAGCGGTACAAGGGCCCAGTACTTC	CASSAGTSGTRAQYF
TRBV4-3	TRBJ2-2	NA	NA	TGCGCCAGCAGCCAAGAGGTAGTGGGGCAGTACACCGGGGAGCTGTTTTTT	CASSQEVVGQYTGELFF
TRBV12-1	TRBJ2-3	NA	NA	TGTGCCATCAAGGAATCTCGGAGGGGCACAGATACGCAGTATTTT	CAIKESRRGTDTQYF
TRBV29-1	TRBJ2-5	NA	few	TGCAGCGTTGTAGCAGTGACCCAGTACTTC	CSVVAVTQYF
TRBV5-1	TRBJ1-3	TRBD1	once	TGCGCCAGCAGCTTGTCCATGGACAGGGAGAGCTCTGGAAACACCATATATTTT	CASSLSMDRESSGNTIYF
TRBV5-8	TRBJ1-4	NA	NA	TGTGCCAGCAGCTTGGAGAGCGGCCGGAATGAAAAACTGTTTTTT	CASSLESGRNEKLFF
TRBV11-2	TRBJ2-7	NA	NA	TGTGCCAGCAGCTTAGGTACGGCCTACGAGCAGTACTTC	CASSLGTAYEQYF
TRBV27	TRBJ1-5	NA	once	TGTGCCAGCAGTACCAACTGGGGCGACCCAAACCAGCATTTT	CASSTNWGDPNQHF
TRBV18	TRBJ1-1	NA	NA	TGTGCCAGCTCACCACCACGGGGGGAAGACACTGAAGCTTTCTTT	CASSPPRGEDTEAFF
TRBV7-2	TRBJ2-1	TRBD2	NA	TGTGCCAGCAGCAGAAATAGCGGGGTAGTCAATGAGCAGTTCTTC	CASSRNSGVVNEQFF
TRBV5-4	TRBJ2-7	NA	NA	TGTGCCAGCAGTCACGACAGTTCGTACGAGCAGTACTTC	CASSHDSSYEQYF
TRBV11-1	TRBJ2-5	TRBD2	NA	TGTGCCAGCAGCTTAGTTAGAGCGGGGGGGCCCCTTGGGACTTCCCAGTACTTC	CASSLVRAGGPLGTSQYF
TRBV4-3	TRBJ2-7	NA	few	TGCGCCAGCAGCCATCGCGCAGGGGCAAGATACGAGCAGTACTTC	CASSHRAGARYEQYF
TRBV7-2	TRBJ1-1	TRBD1	NA	TGTGCCAGCAGCTTCCAGCCAGGGGGCAAGACTGAAGCTTTCTTT	CASSFQPGGKTEAFF
TRBV5-1	TRBJ1-5	TRBD1	once	TGCGCCAGCAGCTGGAGGGACAGGGACAATCAGCCCCGGCATTTT	CASSWRDRDNQPRHF
TRBV7-8	TRBJ2-7	TRBD1	NA	TGTGCCAGCAGCTTTGGACAGGGTAGCTACGAGCAGTACTTC	CASSFGQGSYEQYF
TRBV5-6	TRBJ1-1	TRBD1	few	TGTGCCAGCAGCCTGGGACAGGGAATCTACGACACTGAAGCTTTCTTT	CASSLGQGIYDTEAFF
TRBV4-3	TRBJ2-1	TRBD1	NA	TGCGCCAGCAGCCACAGACAGGGCTACAATGAGCAGTTCTTC	CASSHRQGYNEQFF
TRBV18	TRBJ1-1	NA	NA	TGTGCCAGCTCACCCATGGGGAGGGTCGGGAACACTGAAGCTTTCTTT	CASSPMGRVGNTEAFF
TRBV29-1	TRBJ1-1	TRBD1	NA	TGCAGCGCCCGGGACAGGGCGAACACTGAAGCTTTCTTT	CSARDRANTEAFF
TRBV2	TRBJ2-7	NA	NA	TGTGCCAGCAGTGACCCGGACGAGCAGTACTTC	CASSDPDEQYF
TRBV19	TRBJ1-6	NA	NA	TGTGCCAGTAGGAGACCAGGGCATTCACCCCTCCACTTT	CASRRPGHSPLHF
TRBV9	TRBJ2-3	NA	NA	TGTGCCAGCAGCGTAAGTGCGTCAGATACGCAGTATTTT	CASSVSASDTQYF
TRBV7-2	TRBJ2-7	TRBD2	NA	TGTGCCAGCAGCTTATCAGCGGGGGTCTCCTACGAGCAGTACTTC	CASSLSAGVSYEQYF
TRBV29-1	TRBJ1-4	NA	NA	TGCAGCGTTTCAGTGGGGGGGCAGAAGAGTGAAAAACTGTTTTTT	CSVSVGGQKSEKLFF
TRBV7-9	TRBJ2-2	TRBD2	NA	TGTGCCAGCAGCTTAGGAGGTTTAGCGGGAGTAGCGAACACCGGGGAGCTGTTTTTT	CASSLGGLAGVANTGELFF
TRBV28	TRBJ2-1	TRBD2	NA	TGTGCCAGCGCTAGCGGGAGCTCCTACAATGAGCAGTTCTTC	CASASGSSYNEQFF
TRBV30	TRBJ2-7	TRBD1	NA	TGTGCCTGGAGTCAAGGACAGGGAGCAACCTACGAGCAGTACTTC	CAWSQGQGATYEQYF
TRBV28	TRBJ2-5	TRBD2	few	TGTGCCAGCAGTTTATGGGGGACTAGCGGGGGGGTTCAAGAGACCCAGTACTTC	CASSLWGTSGGVQETQYF
TRBV14	TRBJ2-3	TRBD1	NA	TGTGCCAGCAGCCTTAGGACAGGGGGCGGTGGAGATACGCAGTATTTT	CASSLRTGGGGDTQYF
TRBV4-3	TRBJ1-1	NA	NA	TGCGCCAGCAGCCAAGGCAGGGAAGCCCTCACTGAAGCTTTCTTT	CASSQGREALTEAFF
TRBV6-5	TRBJ1-1	NA	NA	TGTGCCAGCAGCCGAGACCCGGGGAACACTGAAGCTTTCTTT	CASSRDPGNTEAFF
TRBV5-1	TRBJ2-3	TRBD2	NA	TGCGCCAGCAGCCGCGCGGGGAAGATAGCGGGGGCCACTACCACGTTCACAGATACGCAGTATTTT	CASSRAGKIAGATTTFTDTQYF
TRBV4-1	TRBJ2-5	NA	NA	TGCGCCAGCAGCCAAGCCGGCGGGTACCAAGAGACCCAGTACTTC	CASSQAGGYQETQYF